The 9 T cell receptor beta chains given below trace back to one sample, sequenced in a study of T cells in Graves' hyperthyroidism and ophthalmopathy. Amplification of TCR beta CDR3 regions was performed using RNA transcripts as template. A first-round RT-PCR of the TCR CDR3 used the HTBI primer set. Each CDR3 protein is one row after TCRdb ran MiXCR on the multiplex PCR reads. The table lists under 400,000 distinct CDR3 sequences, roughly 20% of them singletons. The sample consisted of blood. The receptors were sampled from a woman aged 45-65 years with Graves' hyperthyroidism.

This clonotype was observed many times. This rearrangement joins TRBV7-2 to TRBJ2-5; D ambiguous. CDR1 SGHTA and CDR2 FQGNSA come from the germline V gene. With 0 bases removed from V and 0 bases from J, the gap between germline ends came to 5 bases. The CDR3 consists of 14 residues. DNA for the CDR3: TGTGCCAGCAGCTTAGCGCGACACCAAGAGACCCAGTACTTC. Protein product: CASSLARHQETQYF.

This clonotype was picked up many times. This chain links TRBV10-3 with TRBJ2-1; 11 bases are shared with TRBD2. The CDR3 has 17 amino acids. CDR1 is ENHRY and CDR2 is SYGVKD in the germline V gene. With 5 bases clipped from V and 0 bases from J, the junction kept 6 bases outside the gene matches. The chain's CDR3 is CAISRSGTSGSYNEQFF. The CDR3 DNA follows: TGTGCCATCAGTAGGTCTGGGACTAGCGGCTCCTACAATGAGCAGTTCTTC.

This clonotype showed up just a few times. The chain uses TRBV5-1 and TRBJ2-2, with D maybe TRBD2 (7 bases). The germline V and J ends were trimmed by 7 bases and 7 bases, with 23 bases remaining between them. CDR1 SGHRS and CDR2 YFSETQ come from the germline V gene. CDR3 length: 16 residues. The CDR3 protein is CASRFGGHPGSGELFF. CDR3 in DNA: TGCGCCAGCCGGTTCGGGGGGCATCCGGGCAGCGGGGAGCTGTTTTTT.

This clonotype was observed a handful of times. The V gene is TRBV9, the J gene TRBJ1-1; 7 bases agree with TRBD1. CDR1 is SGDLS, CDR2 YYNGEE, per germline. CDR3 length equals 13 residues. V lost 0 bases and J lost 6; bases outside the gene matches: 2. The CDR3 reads CASSVVDRAEAFF. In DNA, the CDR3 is TGTGCCAGCAGCGTAGTCGACAGGGCTGAAGCTTTCTTT.

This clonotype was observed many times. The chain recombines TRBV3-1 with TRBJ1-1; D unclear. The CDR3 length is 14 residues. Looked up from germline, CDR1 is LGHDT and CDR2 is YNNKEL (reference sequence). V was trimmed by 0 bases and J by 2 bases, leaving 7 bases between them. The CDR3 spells CASSQDSGNTEAFF. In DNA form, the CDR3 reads TGTGCCAGCAGCCAAGATTCAGGTAACACTGAAGCTTTCTTT.

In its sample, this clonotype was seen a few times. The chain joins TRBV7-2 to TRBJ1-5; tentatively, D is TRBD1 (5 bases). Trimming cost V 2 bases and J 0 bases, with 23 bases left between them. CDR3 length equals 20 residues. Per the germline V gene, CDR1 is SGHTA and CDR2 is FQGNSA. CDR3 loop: CASSLKRQGGGLGSNQPQHF. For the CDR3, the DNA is TGTGCCAGCAGCTTAAAACGTCAGGGAGGAGGTTTGGGTAGCAATCAGCCCCAGCATTTT.

The CDR3 here is CASSPGHTGELFF. The CDR3 bases are TGTGCCAGCAGCCCAGGACACACCGGGGAGCTGTTTTTT. The rearrangement links TRBV5-6 to TRBJ2-2; D ambiguous. This CDR3 region has 13 residues. Germline V gene sequence: CDR1 SGHDT, CDR2 YYEEEE. Trimming left V 4 bases short and J 3 bases short, with 7 bases between. Combining the CDR3 with reference TRBV5-6 and TRBJ2-2 gives the whole variable domain DAGVTQSPTHLIKTRGQQVTLRCSPKSGHDTVSWYQQALGQGPQFIFQYYEEEERQRGNFPDRFSGHQFPNYSSELNVNALLLGDSALYLCASSPGHTGELFFGEGSRLTVL.

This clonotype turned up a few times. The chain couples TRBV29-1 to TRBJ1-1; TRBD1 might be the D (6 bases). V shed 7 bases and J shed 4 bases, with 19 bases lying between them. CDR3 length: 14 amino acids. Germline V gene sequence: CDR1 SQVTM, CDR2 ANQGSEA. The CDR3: CSGVFTLRGTEAFF. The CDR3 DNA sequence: TGCAGCGGTGTGTTCACACTCAGGGGCACTGAAGCTTTCTTT.

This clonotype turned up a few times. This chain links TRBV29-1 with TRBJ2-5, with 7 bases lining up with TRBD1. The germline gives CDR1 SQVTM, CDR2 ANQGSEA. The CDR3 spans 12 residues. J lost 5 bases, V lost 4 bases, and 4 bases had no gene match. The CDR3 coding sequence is TGCAGCGTTGCCGGGACAGACGAGACCCAGTACTTC. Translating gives CSVAGTDETQYF.